The 28 T cell receptor beta chains listed next were all sequenced from one sample in a study of T cell responses to AZD1222 COVID-19 vaccine. Profiling relied on immunoSEQ multiplex PCR, and the TCRdb table lists in-frame clones only, not all of them. The sample records about 140,000 clones, around 91% being singletons. This material consisted of peripheral blood, taken on day 0 of AZD1222 vaccination. All receptors derive from an adult in good health.

This clone was detected only once. J is TRBJ2-7 and V is TRBV18; D perhaps matches TRBD1 (8 bases). Trimming removed 3 bases from V and 2 bases from J, with 17 bases in between. The CDR3 sequence is 16 residues long. Germline lookup yields CDR1 KGHSH and CDR2 LQKENI. CDR3 DNA: TGTGCCAGCTCACCGACAGGGGCGGGGGTGACCTACGAGCAGTACTTC. Translated: CASSPTGAGVTYEQYF.

The gene calls are TRBV19 and TRBJ2-7; 11 positions agree with TRBD2. The germline V gene encodes CDR1 LNHDA and CDR2 SQIVND (reference sequence). Germline trimming cut 5 bases from V and 3 bases from J; bases unmatched to any gene: 3. This CDR3 is 14 amino acids long. CDR3 in amino acids: CASSPGTSGYEQYF. The CDR3 DNA follows: TGTGCCAGTAGTCCCGGGACTAGCGGCTACGAGCAGTACTTC.

This chain joins TRBV7-2 and TRBJ1-2; D possibly corresponds to TRBD1 (6 bases). Germline V lookup: CDR1 SGHTA, CDR2 FQGNSA. The CDR3 consists of 14 residues. The V and J ends lost 5 bases and 4 bases respectively, with 14 bases between them. The CDR3 nucleotides are TGTGCCAGCAGCCACGACAGGAGAGGCTATGGCTACACCTTC. This encodes CASSHDRRGYGYTF.

This clone was seen only a few times. The chain combines TRBV7-9 with TRBJ1-4, with D possibly being TRBD1 (6 bases). Germline assignment: CDR1 SEHNR and CDR2 FQNEAQ (reference sequence). This CDR3 comprises 15 residues. The V gene lost 5 bases and the J gene lost 10 bases, with 20 bases spanning the gap. The CDR3 sequence: CASSTAARGAGKLFF. In DNA form, the CDR3 reads TGTGCCAGCAGCACAGCCGCCCGGGGGGCTGGAAAACTGTTTTTT.

This clone was counted once. This rearrangement joins TRBV9 to TRBJ2-1; D remains unclear. Germline CDR1 reads SGDLS; CDR2 reads YYNGEE. CDR3 size: 13 residues. The germline V and J ends were trimmed by 1 base and 5 bases, with 7 bases remaining between them. CDR3 loop: CASSVFPNNEQFF. The CDR3 region has the DNA TGTGCCAGCAGCGTATTCCCGAACAATGAGCAGTTCTTC. The full variable domain, completed using reference TRBV9 and TRBJ2-1, is DSGVTQTPKHLITATGQRVTLRCSPRSGDLSVYWYQQSLDQGLQFLIQYYNGEERAKGNILERFSAQQFPDLHSELNLSSLELGDSALYFCASSVFPNNEQFFGPGTRLTVL.

The CDR3 DNA reads TGTGCCAGCAGCTTAGAAGGAGGGACGAACACTGAAGCTTTCTTT. Its translation is CASSLEGGTNTEAFF. V usage is TRBV7-9 and J usage is TRBJ1-1; tentatively, D is TRBD1 (5 bases). V lost 1 base to trimming and J lost 1 base, with 10 bases between them. The CDR3 loop spans 15 amino acids. CDR1 and CDR2 from the germline V gene are SEHNR and FQNEAQ (reference sequence).

The chain joins TRBV29-1 to TRBJ2-7; 8 bases match TRBD1. CDR1 is SQVTM and CDR2 is ANQGSEA in the germline V gene. The length of the CDR3 is 13 residues. With V trimmed by 6 bases and J by 7 bases, 11 bases remained unmatched. CDR3 loop: CSVGAQGAREQYF. CDR3 DNA sequence: TGCAGCGTGGGAGCGCAGGGGGCTCGTGAGCAGTACTTC.

V usage is TRBV6-6 and J usage is TRBJ1-2; D is possibly TRBD1 (6 bases). V lost 8 bases, J lost 5 bases, and 27 bases lay in between. This CDR3 has 17 residues. The V gene's germline CDR1 is MNHNY and CDR2 SVGAGI (reference sequence). The DNA of the CDR3 is TGTGCCAGCGGTCACCACGTTGGGGGCCCCATGAGGTATGGCTACACCTTC. The encoded protein is CASGHHVGGPMRYGYTF.

A note on this clone: Additional DNA sequences in this sample encode the identical CDR3. The chain joins TRBV5-1 to TRBJ1-2; the D is unclear. Trimming took 4 bases from V and 0 from J, leaving 10 bases between them. CDR1 SGHRS and CDR2 YFSETQ come from the germline V gene. This CDR3 comprises 14 residues. CDR3 coding DNA: TGCGCCAGCAGCCTGACGGTAGCTAACTATGGCTACACCTTC. Its translation: CASSLTVANYGYTF.

The J gene is TRBJ1-5, the V gene TRBV15; 8 bases line up with TRBD1. The V gene end was trimmed by 1 base and the J gene end by 5 bases; junction bases not matched to a gene: 4. Germline assignment: CDR1 LNHNV and CDR2 YYDKDF (reference sequence). The CDR3 length is 15 residues. CDR3 residues: CATSRGTRGHQPQHF. In DNA form, the CDR3 reads TGTGCCACCAGCAGAGGGACCAGGGGGCATCAGCCCCAGCATTTT.

CDR3 nucleotide sequence: TGTGCCAGCAGTTTCCGACTAGCGGGAGACAATGAGCAGTTCTTC. Translated, it gives CASSFRLAGDNEQFF. The chain has TRBV28 and TRBJ2-1; 12 nucleotides match TRBD2. CDR3 size: 15 residues. Germline CDR1 MDHEN, CDR2 SYDVKM. Trimming cost V 3 bases and J 5 bases; bases outside gene matches: 2.

This chain links TRBV5-6 with TRBJ2-3; the match to TRBD2 covers 7 bases. CDR1 is SGHDT, CDR2 YYEEEE, per germline. V lost 0 bases to trimming and J lost 6 bases; unmatched junction nucleotides: 13. This CDR3 comprises 17 residues. This chain's CDR3 is CASSLGLTSPVWDTQYF. CDR3 bases: TGTGCCAGCAGCTTGGGCCTGACTAGCCCGGTATGGGATACGCAGTATTTT.

This chain uses TRBV7-8 with TRBJ1-5; D may be TRBD1 (5 bases). The germline V gene encodes CDR1 SGHVS and CDR2 FQNEAQ. The V end lost 5 bases, the J end lost 3 bases, and 20 bases lay between the germline ends. The length of the CDR3 is 17 residues. The CDR3 spells CASSATPRRGPNQPQHF. The CDR3 nucleotides read TGTGCCAGCAGCGCCACCCCCCGGAGGGGACCCAATCAGCCCCAGCATTTT.

The sample holds a few counts of this clone. V usage is TRBV29-1 and J usage is TRBJ2-3, with TRBD2 matching 7 bases. CDR3 length: 14 amino acids. J gave up 8 bases and V 0 bases, and 8 bases lay outside the gene matches. Looked up from germline, CDR1 is SQVTM and CDR2 is ANQGSEA. CDR3 nucleotide sequence: TGCAGCGTTGAAGATGGGCTAAAGCGGGGTACGCAGTATTTT. Amino acids: CSVEDGLKRGTQYF.

The rearrangement links TRBV5-1 to TRBJ1-2, with D hard to call. The CDR3 sequence is 13 residues long. Germline-derived CDR1 and CDR2 are SGHRS and YFSETQ. Trimming took off 0 bases at V and 6 bases at J, with 9 bases between the two ends. CDR3 DNA sequence: TGCGCCAGCAGCTTGGTATTTGGGGATGGCTACACCTTC. Its translation: CASSLVFGDGYTF.

V and J are TRBV14 and TRBJ1-2; D uncertain. Trimming stripped 1 base from V and 2 bases from J, with 11 bases between. The CDR3 length is 15 residues. Germline-derived CDR1 and CDR2 are SGHDN and FVKESK. CDR3 residues: CASSQGQDLNYGYTF. In DNA, the CDR3 is TGTGCCAGCAGCCAAGGCCAGGACCTCAACTATGGCTACACCTTC.

The rearrangement joins TRBV3-1 (or the pseudogene TRBV3-2) to TRBJ2-3, with 9 bases fitting TRBD1. The CDR3 is made up of 16 amino acids. After removal of 4 bases from V and 3 bases from J, the junction contained 8 bases not matched to a gene. Per the germline V gene, CDR1 is LGHDT and CDR2 is YNNKEL (reference sequence). The CDR3 reads CASSRTGTGLTDTQYF. The DNA for the CDR3 is TGTGCCAGCAGCCGAACCGGGACAGGGTTGACAGATACGCAGTATTTT.

This clone was picked up one time. J is TRBJ1-1 and V is TRBV11-2, with D maybe TRBD1 (5 bases). CDR1 is SGHAT, CDR2 FQNNGV, per germline. The CDR3 spans 15 residues. V was cut by 1 base and J by 1 base, with 10 bases left in between. CDR3 sequence reads: CASSLAQGRNTEAFF. CDR3 nucleotide sequence: TGTGCCAGCAGCTTAGCGCAGGGACGGAACACTGAAGCTTTCTTT.

The rearrangement links TRBV18 to TRBJ1-1, with no clear D. V lost 1 base and J lost 1, with 7 bases in between. The CDR3 spans 14 residues. The V gene's germline CDR1 is KGHSH and CDR2 LQKENI. DNA for the CDR3: TGTGCCAGCTCACCACATAGGGAGAACACTGAAGCTTTCTTT. Translating it yields CASSPHRENTEAFF.

CDR3 coding DNA: TGCGCCAGCAGCCCAATGACAGGGGGCAACTATGGCTACACCTTC. Amino acid sequence: CASSPMTGGNYGYTF. This chain links TRBV5-1 with TRBJ1-2, with 10 bases matching TRBD1. Germline lookup yields CDR1 SGHRS and CDR2 YFSETQ. The CDR3 has 15 amino acids. V lost 4 bases, J lost 2 bases, and 5 bases stayed unmatched.

The chain couples TRBV5-1 to TRBJ1-1; 8 bases are a match to TRBD1. Germline V gene data show CDR1 as SGHRS and CDR2 as YFSETQ. V trimming: 0 bases; J trimming: 11 bases; junction bases outside the gene matches: 6. This CDR3 is 13 amino acids long. DNA of the CDR3: TGCGCCAGCAGCTTGGCAGGGGGCGAAATGGCTTTCTTT. This translates into CASSLAGGEMAFF.

The chain employs TRBV12-5 and TRBJ1-1; D unclear. Germline V gives CDR1 LGHNT, CDR2 FRNRAP. This CDR3 spans 12 amino acids. Trimming left V 7 bases short and J 4 bases short, with 10 bases between. CDR3 DNA sequence: TGTGCTAGTGCGCCGTCCCGCACTGAAGCTTTCTTT. It codes for CASAPSRTEAFF.

The V gene is TRBV5-1, the J gene TRBJ2-3, with TRBD2 matching 7 bases. The ends lost 4 bases at V and 5 bases at J; junction bases unmatched: 13. This CDR3 is 16 amino acids long. Germline V lookup: CDR1 SGHRS, CDR2 YFSETQ. The CDR3 nucleotides read TGCGCCAGCAGCCCACTTGCGGGGGATCCCCAAGATACGCAGTATTTT. As protein: CASSPLAGDPQDTQYF.

The rearrangement links TRBV20-1 to TRBJ2-2; 8 positions match TRBD1. V was clipped by 3 bases and J by 3 bases; unmatched bases: 6. Germline V gene data show CDR1 as DFQATT and CDR2 as SNEGSKA (reference sequence). This CDR3 has 15 residues. DNA for the CDR3: TGCAGTGCTAGTACCAGGGGGCTTGACACCGGGGAGCTGTTTTTT. Its translation is CSASTRGLDTGELFF.

This clone is a singleton in its sample. The chain uses TRBV18 and TRBJ2-7; no definite D call. CDR1 and CDR2 from the germline V gene are KGHSH and LQKENI. The CDR3 spans 12 residues. The V end was cut by 3 bases, the J end by 7 bases, with 10 bases between. The CDR3 is CASSPRDLEQYF. The CDR3 bases are TGTGCCAGCTCACCTCGTGATTTGGAGCAGTACTTC.

The chain recombines TRBV5-1 with TRBJ2-7; the D gene is possibly TRBD2 (6 bases). Trimming left V 4 bases short and J 0 bases short, with 11 bases between. The CDR3 sequence is 14 residues long. Germline V gives CDR1 SGHRS, CDR2 YFSETQ. The CDR3 DNA sequence: TGCGCCAGCAGCGTAAGCGGGCTCTCCTACGAGCAGTACTTC. Encoded protein: CASSVSGLSYEQYF.

The chain links TRBV9 to TRBJ2-3; perhaps TRBD2 as D (6 bases). Germline CDR1 and CDR2: SGDLS and YYNGEE. This CDR3 spans 18 amino acids. Trimming removed 0 bases from V and 0 bases from J, with 17 bases in between. CDR3 nucleotides: TGTGCCAGCAGCGTAGTGGGTAGTGGGACTGCTAGCACAGATACGCAGTATTTT. Encoded protein: CASSVVGSGTASTDTQYF.

This clone was picked up one time. The gene calls are TRBV7-2 and TRBJ1-2; D remains ambiguous. The length of the CDR3 is 13 residues. Germline loops: CDR1 SGHTA, CDR2 FQGNSA. Deletions cut 1 base from V and 7 bases from J, with 10 bases between. The CDR3 is CASSLDRGTGYTF. CDR3 bases: TGTGCCAGCAGCTTAGATCGGGGTACTGGCTACACCTTC.